This paragraph covers one TCR beta chain sequence. The antigen is undetermined. Following extraction, RNA underwent reverse transcription to cDNA, which served as the sequencing template. Some clones are missing from TCRdb's copy, which holds only in-frame ones; the method was immunoSEQ multiplex PCR. The table records over 200,000 clones, approximately 61% of them present only once. These data originate in a study of CD8+ T cells in alopecia areata. Across the study: Tofacitinib treatment spanned 6 to 18 months, with 6 months off drug afterward.

General study findings and limits: Normal-skin resident alphabeta T cells also appear among scalp sample sequences. An increase in clonality over normal scalp was evident in lesional scalp, especially alopecia totalis/universalis.

Samples from alopecia areata patients were lesional scalp punch biopsies and peripheral blood. Germline V gives CDR1 SGHRS, CDR2 YFSETQ. The CDR3 covers 16 residues. V gave up 0 bases and J gave up 1 base, with 13 bases separating them. The chain combines TRBV5-1 with TRBJ1-1, with D perhaps TRBD1 (5 bases). This TCR was recovered from a human donor with alopecia areata. This specimen consisted of CD4+ T cells sorted from blood, obtained at week 0. The CDR3 sequence is CASSLVLGTRNTEAFF. The CDR3 region has the DNA TGCGCCAGCAGCTTGGTTCTGGGGACGCGGAACACTGAAGCTTTCTTT.